The 32 T cell receptor beta chains below were found in one sample sequenced in a study of monozygotic twins with inflammatory bowel disease. Each CDR3 protein gets one entry in TCRdb, which reprocessed the 5' RACE reads and gives no DNA. The sample table includes 150,000 or so distinct CDR3 sequences. Sequencing was done on a sample of blood. The receptors were gathered from a human donor with ulcerative colitis or Crohn's disease, or a healthy co-twin of an affected twin (not recorded which).

This sequence joins TRBV20-1 and TRBJ1-1. Germline CDR1 is DFQATT and CDR2 is SNEGSKA (reference sequence). CDR3 size: 13 residues. CDR3 region: CSASEGLNTEAFF.

The J gene is TRBJ2-5, the V gene TRBV20-1. The length of the CDR3 is 11 residues. CDR1 is DFQATT, CDR2 SNEGSKA, per germline (reference sequence). The CDR3 spells CSARLGETQYF.

The chain recombines TRBV28 with TRBJ1-5; the TCRdb D gene call, TRBD1, has no DNA to confirm it. The germline gives CDR1 MDHEN, CDR2 SYDVKM. The CDR3 is 14 residues long. CDR3 region: CASSGDISNQPQHF.

The gene calls are TRBV10-3 and TRBJ2-7. The CDR3 covers 12 residues. Per the germline V gene, CDR1 is ENHRY and CDR2 is SYGVKD. Here the CDR3 reads CAISSTRYEQYF.

The V gene is TRBV19, the J gene TRBJ1-1. Germline-derived CDR1 and CDR2 are LNHDA and SQIVND (reference sequence). The CDR3 has 12 amino acids. The CDR3 here is CASSILGTEAFF.

The J gene is TRBJ1-6, the V gene TRBV7-9; TCRdb returns TRBD1, unconfirmable since there is no DNA. The germline gives CDR1 SEHNR, CDR2 FQNEAQ (reference sequence). The CDR3 extends over 12 amino acids. The CDR3 sequence is CASSLGDSPLHF. Full variable domain (outside the CDR3, taken from reference TRBV7-9 and TRBJ1-6): DTGVSQNPRHKITKRGQNVTFRCDPISEHNRLYWYRQTLGQGPEFLTYFQNEAQLEKSRLLSDRFSAERPKGSFSTLEIQRTEQGDSAMYLCASSLGDSPLHFGNGTRLTVT.

V and J are TRBV5-4 and TRBJ2-3. Germline-derived CDR1 and CDR2 are SGHNT and YYREEE (reference sequence). The CDR3 is made up of 13 amino acids. CDR3 residues: CASSFLGADTQYF.

J is TRBJ1-6 and V is TRBV7-9; absent DNA, TCRdb's TRBD1 call cannot be checked. The CDR3 runs 13 residues. Germline V CDR1 and CDR2: SEHNR, FQNEAQ (reference sequence). CDR3 region: CASSPHQGSPLHF.

This chain uses TRBV7-2 with TRBJ2-3; the TRBD2 assignment by TCRdb is unverifiable without DNA. The germline CDR1 and CDR2 sequences are SGHTA and FQGNSA. The CDR3 extends over 16 amino acids. This CDR3 reads CASSLEGLVWTDTQYF.

The chain employs TRBV20-1 and TRBJ2-5; TCRdb selects TRBD1, and the lack of DNA leaves this call unchecked. Germline assignment: CDR1 DFQATT and CDR2 SNEGSKA (reference sequence). The CDR3 runs to 13 residues. The CDR3 sequence is CSAVRDRGETQYF.

V and J are TRBV19 and TRBJ1-2; the D gene TCRdb calls, TRBD1, cannot be checked with no DNA. This CDR3 contains 16 residues. Germline lookup yields CDR1 LNHDA and CDR2 SQIVND (reference sequence). The CDR3: CASSPGQGGPSYGYTF. Supplemented by reference TRBV19 and TRBJ1-2, the full variable domain reads DGGITQSPKYLFRKEGQNVTLSCEQNLNHDAMYWYRQDPGQGLRLIYYSQIVNDFQKGDIAEGYSVSREKKESFPLTVTSAQKNPTAFYLCASSPGQGGPSYGYTFGSGTRLTVV.

The chain combines TRBV3-1 with TRBJ1-2; TCRdb's assignment of TRBD1 cannot be checked, as there is no DNA. Germline CDR1 reads LGHDT; CDR2 reads YNNKEL (reference sequence). CDR3 length: 13 residues. The CDR3 sequence is CASSDPGVYGYTF.

The CDR3 loop reads CASSSLPDKYTEAFF. This chain joins TRBV5-1 and TRBJ1-1; as DNA is missing, the TRBD1 call by TCRdb cannot be tested. Germline V gene sequence: CDR1 SGHRS, CDR2 YFSETQ. The CDR3 has 15 residues.

The rearrangement joins TRBV28 to TRBJ1-2; as DNA is missing, the TRBD1 call by TCRdb cannot be tested. The CDR3 spans 14 residues. The V gene's germline CDR1 is MDHEN and CDR2 SYDVKM. The CDR3 spells CASSLRTRERSYTF.

The chain combines TRBV27 with TRBJ2-7; TCRdb gives TRBD1 as the D gene, but with no DNA this cannot be confirmed. Germline V gives CDR1 MNHEY, CDR2 SMNVEV (reference sequence). There are 16 residues in the CDR3. CDR3 loop: CASSPRSGTGSYEQYF.

This chain joins TRBV6-5 and TRBJ2-3; TCRdb returns TRBD1, unconfirmable since there is no DNA. The CDR3 contains 14 residues. Germline CDR1 is MNHEY and CDR2 is SVGAGI. The CDR3 reads CASSLTGAGDTQYF.

The rearrangement uses TRBV12-3 or TRBV12-4 and TRBJ2-5. The CDR3 is made up of 13 amino acids. CDR3 protein: CASSLDSLSTQYF.

The rearrangement links TRBV18 to TRBJ2-7; the D gene TCRdb calls, TRBD1, cannot be checked with no DNA. This CDR3 is built from 13 residues. Germline V gene data show CDR1 as KGHSH and CDR2 as LQKENI. CDR3 loop: CASSRDRVSAQYF.

The chain combines TRBV7-9 with TRBJ2-7; with no DNA, the TCRdb D assignment of TRBD1 cannot be verified. Germline lookup yields CDR1 SEHNR and CDR2 FQNEAQ (reference sequence). This CDR3 has 16 residues. Here the CDR3 reads CASSLASDRARYEQYF.

The CDR3 is CASSIQGIRGRNTEAFF. The chain links TRBV7-9 to TRBJ1-1; lacking DNA, the TRBD1 call made by TCRdb goes unchecked. Germline-derived CDR1 and CDR2 are SEHNR and FQNEAQ (reference sequence). This CDR3 comprises 17 residues.

The chain employs TRBV3-1 and TRBJ2-7; the D gene TCRdb calls, TRBD1, cannot be checked with no DNA. Germline CDR1 reads LGHDT; CDR2 reads YNNKEL (reference sequence). The CDR3 length is 14 residues. CDR3 amino acids: CASSHGAGTYEQYF.

The chain joins TRBV7-6 to TRBJ2-1. CDR1 SGHVS and CDR2 FNYEAQ come from the germline V gene. The CDR3 loop spans 17 amino acids. CDR3 protein: CASSDKLIDFSYNEQFF.

This CDR3 is CASSAQAVRNQPQHF. The chain is built from TRBV5-5 and TRBJ1-5. The germline V gene has CDR1 SGHKS and CDR2 YYEKEE (reference sequence). The CDR3 covers 15 residues. The whole variable domain, remainder taken from reference TRBV5-5 and TRBJ1-5, is DAGVTQSPTHLIKTRGQQVTLRCSPISGHKSVSWYQQVLGQGPQFIFQYYEKEERGRGNFPDRFSARQFPNYSSELNVNALLLGDSALYLCASSAQAVRNQPQHFGDGTRLSIL.

The chain has TRBV10-3 and TRBJ1-2; there is no DNA to check the TCRdb D call of TRBD1. In germline, CDR1 is ENHRY, CDR2 SYGVKD. The CDR3 runs 15 residues. The CDR3 protein is CAISEGDWTGHGYTF.

The chain links TRBV2 to TRBJ1-2. The V gene's germline CDR1 is SNHLY and CDR2 FYNNEI. This CDR3 has 14 residues. The CDR3 sequence is CASTQRPDYSGYTF.

This chain connects TRBV10-1 to TRBJ2-2. CDR3 length equals 14 residues. CDR1 and CDR2 from the germline V gene are WNHNN and SYGVQD (reference sequence). The CDR3 here is CASSRIRNTGELFF.

The chain links TRBV20-1 to TRBJ2-3; checking the TCRdb D call of TRBD2 is not possible without DNA. The V gene's germline CDR1 is DFQATT and CDR2 SNEGSKA (reference sequence). The CDR3 runs 17 residues. The CDR3 region is CSARGLAGGPETDTQYF.

The genes are TRBV19 and TRBJ1-6. The CDR3 is made up of 15 amino acids. Germline CDR1 LNHDA, CDR2 SQIVND (reference sequence). CDR3: CASSLVPDGNSPLHF. The full variable domain, rest sourced from reference TRBV19 and TRBJ1-6, is DGGITQSPKYLFRKEGQNVTLSCEQNLNHDAMYWYRQDPGQGLRLIYYSQIVNDFQKGDIAEGYSVSREKKESFPLTVTSAQKNPTAFYLCASSLVPDGNSPLHFGNGTRLTVT.

The genes are TRBV20-1 and TRBJ1-2. CDR1 and CDR2 (germline): DFQATT, SNEGSKA (reference sequence). The CDR3 is 12 residues long. CDR3 loop: CSARDLRYGYTF.

The genes are TRBV28 and TRBJ1-2; TCRdb indicates TRBD1, and absent DNA this call remains unverified. Germline assignment: CDR1 MDHEN and CDR2 SYDVKM. The CDR3 sequence is 15 residues long. The CDR3: CASSLLGTAGYGYTF.

V is TRBV5-1 and J is TRBJ2-3; the D call from TCRdb, TRBD2, cannot be confirmed without DNA. The CDR3 sequence is 17 residues long. CDR1 and CDR2 from the germline V gene are SGHRS and YFSETQ. This CDR3 reads CASSLEPLAGGTDTQYF.

The rearrangement links TRBV27 to TRBJ2-3; TCRdb picks TRBD2, but there is no DNA to check that call. Germline V CDR1 and CDR2: MNHEY, SMNVEV (reference sequence). CDR3 length: 16 amino acids. The CDR3 here is CASSFRTSGGTDTQYF.